The T cell receptor beta chain described here comes from a study of HIV-infected patients and healthy controls. Study-level findings and limits: Significantly higher mean Gini indices appeared in HIV-infected repertoires, possibly reflecting oligoclonality.

The CDR3 loop spans 17 amino acids. The V end was cut by 2 bases, the J end by 3 bases, with 18 bases between. The germline CDR1 and CDR2 sequences are SGHDT and YYEEEE. Whole blood was used without fractionation, so all unsorted peripheral T cells were included. Exclusions covered tumors, febrile or AIDS-related illness, and hepatitis B or C coinfection. 500 ng RNA was reverse transcribed with alpha and beta constant-region primers. Separate chain-specific third strand synthesis with multiplexing indices produced the alpha and beta libraries. TCRdb analysed the 5' RACE reads with MiXCR anew, one entry per CDR3 protein. The data show 7,500 to 9,500 distinct CDR3 sequences, 8% seen once. This clonotype showed up many times. The antigen is undetermined.

The genes are TRBV5-6 and TRBJ2-1; D is unclear. Sequenced here: blood, sampled before antiretroviral therapy. The sequence derives from an adult with HIV infection. The donor label of this sample is uncertain. DNA for the CDR3: TGTGCCAGCAGCTTTGTCAGTTCAGGAACTTACTACAATGAGCAGTTCTTC. Translating gives CASSFVSSGTYYNEQFF.